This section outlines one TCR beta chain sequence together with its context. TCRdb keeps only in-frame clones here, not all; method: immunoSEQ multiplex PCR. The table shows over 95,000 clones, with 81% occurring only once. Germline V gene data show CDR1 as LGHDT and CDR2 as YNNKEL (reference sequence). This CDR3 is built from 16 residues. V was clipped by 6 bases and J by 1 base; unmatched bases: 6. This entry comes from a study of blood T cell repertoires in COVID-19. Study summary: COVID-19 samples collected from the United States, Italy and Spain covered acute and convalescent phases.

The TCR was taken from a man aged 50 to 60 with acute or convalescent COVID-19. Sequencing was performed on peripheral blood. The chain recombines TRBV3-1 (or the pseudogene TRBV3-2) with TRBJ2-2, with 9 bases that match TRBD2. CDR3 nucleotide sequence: TGTGCCAGCAGTCGGAGTAGCGGGGGGAACACCGGGGAGCTGTTTTTT. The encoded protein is CASSRSSGGNTGELFF.